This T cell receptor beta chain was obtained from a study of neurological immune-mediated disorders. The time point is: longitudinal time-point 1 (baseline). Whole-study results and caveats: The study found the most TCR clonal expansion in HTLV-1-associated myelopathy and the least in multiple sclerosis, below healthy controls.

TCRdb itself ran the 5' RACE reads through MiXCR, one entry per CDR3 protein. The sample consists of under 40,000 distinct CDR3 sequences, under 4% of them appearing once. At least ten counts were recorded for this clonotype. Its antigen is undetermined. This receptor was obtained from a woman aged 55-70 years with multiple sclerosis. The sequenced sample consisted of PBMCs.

The CDR3 loop is CSARDLGNLSYEQYF. The DNA for the CDR3 is TGCAGTGCTAGAGATTTGGGGAACTTATCCTACGAGCAGTACTTC. The genes are TRBV20-1 and TRBJ2-7; D gene uncertain. This CDR3 is 15 amino acids long. Trimming left V 0 bases short and J 1 base short, with 13 bases between. Per the germline V gene, CDR1 is DFQATT and CDR2 is SNEGSKA (reference sequence).